This T cell receptor beta chain was captured by sequencing in a study of B cell selection in AIRE deficiency. Comments on this clone: Its antigen is still unknown.

The study's findings and limits: CDR3s were shorter in shared Treg sequences, reflecting few non-templated nucleotide insertions. About 31% of healthy-donor shared Treg TCRbeta sequences appeared in patient Tconv cells.

Conventional CD4 T cells were sorted as CD4+CD127+ cells. Controls came from healthy donors unrelated to patients. Original methodology: Conventional T cell pools: approximately 1.1x10^5 distinct patient, some 1.3x10^5 donor TCRbeta sequences. TCRdb keeps only in-frame clones here, not all; method: immunoSEQ multiplex PCR. Clone size and the V and J calls come from that table; the DNA yielded D and trimming. Seen here are approximately 25,000 clones, 95% observed once, and the top ten hold over 0.2%. Germline values: CDR1 MNHEY, CDR2 SVGAGI. The CDR3 extends over 13 amino acids. Trimming removed 5 bases from V and 11 bases from J; junction bases left unmatched: 8.

The TCR was taken from a human donor in good health. The chain has TRBV6-5 and TRBJ1-5; TRBD1 aligns across 8 bases. The specimen was CD4+CD127+ conventional T cells sorted from PBMCs. Here the CDR3 reads CASSETGEGSQHF. DNA for the CDR3: TGTGCCAGCAGTGAGACAGGGGAAGGGTCCCAGCATTTT.